These 26 T cell receptor beta chains were sequenced from one sample in a study of sequential checkpoint blockade in melanoma. As for treatment: randomized to nivolumab then ipilimumab (arm A) or the reverse (arm B). This table comes from immunoSEQ multiplex PCR, and its TCRdb copy is limited to in-frame clones, with some not included. The sample has some 10,000 clones, roughly 77% seen once. Sequences were derived from CD8+ T cells sorted from blood (inferred from file names), sampled from a patient given nivolumab and ipilimumab in sequence. The receptors derive from a human donor with melanoma.

This clone is judged hyperexpanded. The chain employs TRBV28 and TRBJ1-2; 11 nucleotides align to TRBD1. After removal of 8 bases from V and 10 bases from J, the junction contained 12 bases not matched to a gene. CDR1 is MDHEN and CDR2 is SYDVKM in the germline V gene. The CDR3 runs to 14 residues. CDR3 nucleotide sequence: TGTGCCAGCTCTTCGCCGGACAGGGGGCGGGCCTACACCTTC. It specifies CASSSPDRGRAYTF.

The DNA of the CDR3 is TGCGCCAGCAGCCCCTTAACAGGATACACTGAAGCTTTCTTT. Amino acids: CASSPLTGYTEAFF. The chain employs TRBV5-1 and TRBJ1-1, with D perhaps TRBD1 (5 bases). Trimming shortened V by 4 bases and J by 3 bases, and 13 bases separated the two germline ends. Germline V gene sequence: CDR1 SGHRS, CDR2 YFSETQ. The CDR3 sequence is 14 residues long.

Regarding this clone: Other DNA sequences within the sample encode an identical CDR3. J is TRBJ2-1 and V is TRBV6-1; 9 nucleotides line up with TRBD1. The CDR3 consists of 15 residues. With V trimmed by 3 bases and J by 4 bases, 4 bases remained unmatched. Germline values: CDR1 MNHNS, CDR2 SASEGT. The CDR3 DNA is TGTGCCAGCAGTGAGGGGACAGGGTTTTACAATGAGCAGTTCTTC. Residues: CASSEGTGFYNEQFF.

This clone was detected a few times. The chain recombines TRBV7-9 with TRBJ2-7, with 7 bases identical to TRBD2. The germline V gene has CDR1 SEHNR and CDR2 FQNEAQ (reference sequence). V was clipped by 3 bases and J by 7 bases; unmatched bases: 15. This CDR3 has 16 residues. The CDR3 spells CASSLSRGRALVEQYF. CDR3 sequence (DNA): TGTGCCAGCAGCTTGTCTCGAGGGAGGGCCCTCGTTGAGCAGTACTTC.

The genes are TRBV28 and TRBJ1-5; D ambiguous. V dropped 2 bases and J dropped 5 bases, with 10 bases sitting between them. From germline, CDR1 is MDHEN and CDR2 SYDVKM. The CDR3 covers 14 residues. CDR3 DNA: TGTGCCAGCAGTTTAGGTGGCAGTTATCAGCCCCAGCATTTT. It is translated as CASSLGGSYQPQHF.

Turning to this clone: The same CDR3 can be traced to other DNA sequences in this sample. The chain uses TRBV4-2 and TRBJ2-5, with D possibly being TRBD2 (5 bases). From germline, CDR1 is LGHNA and CDR2 YNFKEQ. This CDR3 has 15 amino acids. Trimming stripped 1 base from V and 1 base from J, with 10 bases between. In DNA, the CDR3 is TGTGCCAGCAGCCAAGGGACTGGATTCCAAGAGACCCAGTACTTC. Residues: CASSQGTGFQETQYF.

The chain links TRBV2 to TRBJ1-3; tentative D call: TRBD1 (5 bases). Germline V gene data show CDR1 as SNHLY and CDR2 as FYNNEI. CDR3 length equals 14 residues. V gave up 1 base and J gave up 2 bases, with 6 bases separating them. CDR3: CASSEETAGNTIYF. Written as DNA, the CDR3 is TGTGCCAGCAGTGAAGAGACAGCTGGAAACACCATATATTTT.

The chain links TRBV2 to TRBJ2-7; 9 nucleotides match TRBD1. The germline V gene encodes CDR1 SNHLY and CDR2 FYNNEI. The junction had 9 bases not matched to a gene; V was cut back by 10 bases and J by 5 bases. The length of the CDR3 is 13 residues. The CDR3 DNA reads as TGTGCCATACCGGGACAGGGAGTCAACGAGCAGTACTTC. This codes for CAIPGQGVNEQYF.

This sequence joins TRBV19 and TRBJ1-2, with 8 bases matching TRBD1. Per germline, CDR1 LNHDA and CDR2 SQIVND (reference sequence). The CDR3 covers 15 residues. V shed 5 bases, J shed 7 bases, and the junction held 12 bases outside the gene matches. CDR3 in amino acids: CASSPGRQGWGGYTF. DNA for the CDR3: TGTGCCAGTAGTCCCGGGCGACAGGGGTGGGGTGGCTACACCTTC.

The rearrangement uses TRBV6-5 and TRBJ1-2, with D possibly TRBD1 on 6 matching bases. The CDR3 loop spans 13 amino acids. The V end lost 0 bases, the J end lost 10 bases, and 12 bases lay between the germline ends. Germline CDR1 and CDR2: MNHEY and SVGAGI. CDR3: CASSYSVDRTYTF. Written as DNA, the CDR3 is TGTGCCAGCAGTTACTCCGTTGACAGGACCTACACCTTC.

CDR3 nucleotides: TGTGCCAGCAGTGATGGGCAGGGCTATGGCTACACCTTC. Translated, it gives CASSDGQGYGYTF. This sequence joins TRBV2 and TRBJ1-2; D is possibly TRBD1 (5 bases). From germline, CDR1 is SNHLY and CDR2 FYNNEI. Trimming pared 3 bases from V and 4 bases from J, leaving 9 bases between. The CDR3 has 13 amino acids.

The chain has TRBV20-1 and TRBJ1-5; tentative D call: TRBD1 (6 bases). Trimming took 5 bases from V and 7 from J, leaving 9 bases between them. Germline V CDR1 and CDR2: DFQATT, SNEGSKA (reference sequence). CDR3 length: 11 residues. CDR3 loop: CSAGDNQPQHF. DNA for the CDR3: TGCAGTGCTGGGGACAACCAGCCCCAGCATTTT.

J is TRBJ1-5 and V is TRBV27, with D tentatively TRBD1 (6 bases). The ends were cut back, 5 bases at V and 4 bases at J, with 6 bases in the middle. In germline, CDR1 is MNHEY, CDR2 SMNVEV (reference sequence). The CDR3 consists of 12 residues. CDR3 sequence: CASSTGNQPQHF. CDR3 in DNA: TGTGCCAGCAGTACAGGGAATCAGCCCCAGCATTTT.

The rearrangement links TRBV27 to TRBJ1-2, with 8 bases matching TRBD1. The V gene end was trimmed by 1 base and the J gene end by 7 bases; junction bases not matched to a gene: 8. The CDR3 is 15 amino acids. Looked up from germline, CDR1 is MNHEY and CDR2 is SMNVEV (reference sequence). DNA for the CDR3: TGTGCCAGCAGTTTATACAGCAGGGGGCGAAGTGGCTACACCTTC. This gives the protein CASSLYSRGRSGYTF.

The gene calls are TRBV6-6 and TRBJ1-1, with D possibly TRBD1 on 5 matching bases. V shed 5 bases and J shed 2 bases, with 15 bases lying between them. The V gene's germline CDR1 is MNHNY and CDR2 SVGAGI (reference sequence). This CDR3 is 15 amino acids long. This chain's CDR3 is CASSLLGGGNTEAFF. CDR3 DNA sequence: TGTGCCAGCAGTCTACTCGGCGGGGGTAACACTGAAGCTTTCTTT.

The V call is TRBV7-9, the J call TRBJ1-5; maybe TRBD1 (5 bases). Germline V gene lookup returns CDR1 SEHNR and CDR2 FQNEAQ (reference sequence). This CDR3 has 16 residues. Trimming took 2 bases from V and 6 from J, leaving 17 bases between them. Here the CDR3 DNA reads TGTGCCAGCAGCTTATCATATGGACAATTCCTTCAGCCCCAGCATTTT. This codes for CASSLSYGQFLQPQHF.

CDR3 amino acids: CASSDGTSGTDTQYF. CDR3 bases: TGTGCCAGCAGTGACGGGACTAGCGGCACAGATACGCAGTATTTT. This sequence joins TRBV6-4 and TRBJ2-3; 10 bases are shared with TRBD2. The CDR3 runs to 15 residues. The V segment lost 2 bases and the J segment 1 base; nucleotides outside the gene matches: 0. Germline V gives CDR1 MRHNA, CDR2 SNTAGT.

The chain is built from TRBV11-3 and TRBJ1-5, with a tentative D call TRBD1 (5 bases). The CDR3 runs 13 residues. V lost 5 bases and J 9 bases, leaving 14 bases between the germline ends. Germline CDR1 SGHNT, CDR2 YENEEA. The CDR3 nucleotides are TGTGCCAGCAGCCTGAATTTCGGGGGGCCCCAGCATTTT. Its translation is CASSLNFGGPQHF.

V gene TRBV5-1 combines with J gene TRBJ1-6; possible D gene TRBD1, 6 bases. The V and J ends lost 4 bases and 7 bases respectively, with 15 bases between them. This CDR3 spans 15 amino acids. Germline V lookup: CDR1 SGHRS, CDR2 YFSETQ. CDR3 DNA: TGCGCCAGCAGCCCGCAGACAGGAGAAAATTCACCCCTCCACTTT. The encoded protein is CASSPQTGENSPLHF.

This chain links TRBV4-1 with TRBJ2-7, with D uncertain. The CDR3 totals 13 residues. Between the trimmed V and J ends, which lost 5 bases and 3 bases, there was a span of 11 bases. Per the germline V gene, CDR1 is MGHRA and CDR2 is YSYEKL. The CDR3 region has the DNA TGCGCCAGCAGCGCCGATAGCCTCTACGAGCAGTACTTC. It yields the protein CASSADSLYEQYF.

This clone was picked up a small number of times. This sequence joins TRBV7-9 and TRBJ2-1; 7 nucleotides match TRBD2. The germline V gene has CDR1 SEHNR and CDR2 FQNEAQ (reference sequence). With 1 base clipped from V and 2 bases from J, the junction kept 5 bases outside the gene matches. The CDR3 is made up of 16 amino acids. CDR3 in amino acids: CASSLDLAVPYNEQFF. CDR3 bases: TGTGCCAGCAGCTTAGATCTAGCGGTTCCCTACAATGAGCAGTTCTTC.

The sample holds one count of this clone. The rearrangement links TRBV15 to TRBJ2-3; TRBD2 aligns across 8 bases. V shed 1 base and J 6 bases; nucleotides not matched to a gene: 6. Germline loops: CDR1 LNHNV, CDR2 YYDKDF (reference sequence). The CDR3 length is 15 residues. CDR3 DNA: TGTGCCACCAGCAGAGTGGGCGGGGGGATGGATACGCAGTATTTT. It is translated as CATSRVGGGMDTQYF.

DNA for the CDR3: TGTGCCAGCAGCGTAGGGTTGAGCACTGAAGCTTTCTTT. Its translation is CASSVGLSTEAFF. The gene calls are TRBV9 and TRBJ1-1, with no clear D. V shed 0 bases and J shed 4 bases, with 7 bases lying between them. CDR1 and CDR2 (germline): SGDLS, YYNGEE. This CDR3 region has 13 residues.

This chain uses TRBV4-1 with TRBJ1-1; TRBD1 might be the D (5 bases). Germline lookup yields CDR1 MGHRA and CDR2 YSYEKL. The CDR3 runs to 15 residues. V dropped 4 bases and J dropped 3 bases, with 15 bases sitting between them. The DNA for the CDR3 is TGCGCCAGCAGCCCGCCGACAGAGGTCTACACTGAAGCTTTCTTT. As protein: CASSPPTEVYTEAFF.

The J gene is TRBJ2-3, the V gene TRBV5-6; D may be TRBD2 (5 bases). This CDR3 spans 15 amino acids. Germline assignment: CDR1 SGHDT and CDR2 YYEEEE. V was cut by 4 bases and J by 2 bases, with 14 bases left in between. In DNA, the CDR3 is TGTGCCAGCAGCCCGGGAAGAGATATCACAGATACGCAGTATTTT. Protein: CASSPGRDITDTQYF.

This chain joins TRBV6-1 and TRBJ2-3; D perhaps matches TRBD1 (6 bases). V was pared by 3 bases and J by 6 bases, with 16 bases between. Germline assignment: CDR1 MNHNS and CDR2 SASEGT. This CDR3 spans 15 amino acids. In DNA form, the CDR3 reads TGTGCCAGCAGTGATCAGGACAGCCCCACGGATACGCAGTATTTT. As protein: CASSDQDSPTDTQYF.